One sample yielded the 20 T cell receptor beta chains listed below, sequenced in a study of shared clonotypes between healthy human individuals. Positive CCR7 selection of CD45RO-negative cells yielded the naive CD8 cells, and terminally differentiated effector memory CD45RA+ cells were excluded. Assay: immunoSEQ multiplex PCR; the TCRdb copy retains only in-frame clones and omits some. The sample gives 550,000 to 600,000 clones, 98% of which show up once; approximately 0.3% is in the top ten. The sample comprised naive CD8+ T cells sorted from blood. All receptors derive from a man aged 25 to 40 in good health.

The rearrangement joins TRBV10-1 to TRBJ2-3; D is possibly TRBD1 (5 bases). This CDR3 region has 14 residues. With 3 bases removed from V and 6 bases from J, the gap between germline ends came to 13 bases. CDR1 and CDR2 from the germline V gene are WNHNN and SYGVQD (reference sequence). The CDR3 nucleotides are TGCGCCAGCAGTGAAGACAGTCAAGTGGATACGCAGTATTTT. This codes for CASSEDSQVDTQYF.

This chain connects TRBV4-1 to TRBJ2-3; TRBD2 agrees at 7 bases. The junction had 8 bases not matched to a gene; V was cut back by 4 bases and J by 4 bases. This CDR3 is 15 amino acids long. Per germline, CDR1 MGHRA and CDR2 YSYEKL. The CDR3 sequence: CASSPQAGTPDTQYF. In nucleotides, the CDR3 is TGCGCCAGCAGCCCGCAAGCGGGAACCCCAGATACGCAGTATTTT.

The chain has TRBV28 and TRBJ2-7, with D possibly matching TRBD2 (5 bases). Deletions cut 4 bases from V and 3 bases from J, with 7 bases between. Per the germline V gene, CDR1 is MDHEN and CDR2 is SYDVKM. The CDR3 consists of 12 residues. CDR3 sequence: CASSSGVYEQYF. CDR3 sequence (DNA): TGTGCCAGCAGTTCCGGGGTCTACGAGCAGTACTTC.

V usage is TRBV27 and J usage is TRBJ2-7; D ambiguous. This CDR3 is built from 14 residues. With 2 bases removed from V and 2 bases from J, the gap between germline ends came to 10 bases. Per germline, CDR1 MNHEY and CDR2 SMNVEV (reference sequence). The CDR3 sequence: CASSLVGSTYEQYF. The DNA for the CDR3 is TGTGCCAGCAGTTTAGTGGGTAGCACCTACGAGCAGTACTTC.

The rearrangement uses TRBV2 and TRBJ2-1; D ambiguous. Between the trimmed V and J ends, which lost 7 bases and 7 bases, there was a span of 11 bases. Germline loops: CDR1 SNHLY, CDR2 FYNNEI. The length of the CDR3 is 12 residues. CDR3 coding DNA: TGTGCCAGCATCGGAAGAAGGAATGAGCAGTTCTTC. Residues: CASIGRRNEQFF. The full variable domain, rest sourced from reference TRBV2 and TRBJ2-1, is EPEVTQTPSHQVTQMGQEVILRCVPISNHLYFYWYRQILGQKVEFLVSFYNNEISEKSEIFDDQFSVERPDGSNFTLKIRSTKLEDSAMYFCASIGRRNEQFFGPGTRLTVL.

The genes are TRBV5-6 and TRBJ2-1; no clear D gene. The CDR3 runs 16 residues. Germline V lookup: CDR1 SGHDT, CDR2 YYEEEE. V was shortened by 0 bases and J by 2 bases, with 12 bases between the two germline ends. CDR3 residues: CASSLAREEPYNEQFF. Written as DNA, the CDR3 is TGTGCCAGCAGCTTGGCCCGAGAGGAACCCTACAATGAGCAGTTCTTC.

The chain recombines TRBV19 with TRBJ2-1; D not certain. This CDR3 contains 15 residues. Germline V gene sequence: CDR1 LNHDA, CDR2 SQIVND (reference sequence). V gave up 10 bases and J gave up 2 bases, with 18 bases separating them. The CDR3: CATTPDLIPYNEQFF. DNA of the CDR3: TGTGCCACGACCCCCGATCTCATCCCCTACAATGAGCAGTTCTTC.

The gene calls are TRBV7-2 and TRBJ2-7; D tentatively reads TRBD1 or TRBD2 (5 bases each). Germline V CDR1 and CDR2: SGHTA, FQGNSA. V was pared by 0 bases and J by 2 bases, with 20 bases between. The CDR3 sequence is 18 residues long. In nucleotides, the CDR3 is TGTGCCAGCAGCTTAGCGGGACCCCGAACCACCCGGGCCTACGAGCAGTACTTC. Translating it yields CASSLAGPRTTRAYEQYF.

This chain uses TRBV7-9 with TRBJ1-1, with 10 nucleotides matching TRBD1. The CDR3 covers 17 residues. J was trimmed by 4 bases and V by 1 base; bases with no gene match: 9. Germline V gives CDR1 SEHNR, CDR2 FQNEAQ (reference sequence). The CDR3, as DNA: TGTGCCAGCAGCTTAGGTTCCCAGGGACAGGGGACCACTGAAGCTTTCTTT. Protein product: CASSLGSQGQGTTEAFF. Supplemented by reference TRBV7-9 and TRBJ1-1, the full variable domain reads DTGVSQNPRHKITKRGQNVTFRCDPISEHNRLYWYRQTLGQGPEFLTYFQNEAQLEKSRLLSDRFSAERPKGSFSTLEIQRTEQGDSAMYLCASSLGSQGQGTTEAFFGQGTRLTVV.

The rearrangement joins TRBV7-9 to TRBJ2-1, with unresolved D. The CDR3 has 14 residues. V dropped 6 bases and J dropped 8 bases, with 17 bases sitting between them. Germline V gene sequence: CDR1 SEHNR, CDR2 FQNEAQ (reference sequence). The CDR3 spells CASRPQLGPYEQFF. The CDR3 DNA follows: TGTGCCAGCAGACCCCAGCTAGGTCCCTATGAGCAGTTCTTC.

The chain carries TRBV29-1 and TRBJ2-2; D is perhaps TRBD2 (6 bases). Trimming left V 4 bases short and J 5 bases short, with 11 bases between. CDR1 SQVTM and CDR2 ANQGSEA come from the germline V gene. The CDR3 runs 13 residues. In nucleotides, the CDR3 is TGCAGCGTTGGGCGGGGTGAGACCGGGGAGCTGTTTTTT. Translation gives CSVGRGETGELFF.

V and J are TRBV2 and TRBJ2-5, with 9 positions matching TRBD2. Germline CDR1 SNHLY, CDR2 FYNNEI. Germline trimming cut 1 base from V and 3 bases from J; bases unmatched to any gene: 6. The CDR3 loop spans 16 amino acids. This chain's CDR3 is CASSEGTSGWEETQYF. The CDR3 region has the DNA TGTGCCAGCAGTGAAGGAACTAGCGGGTGGGAAGAGACCCAGTACTTC.

This chain connects TRBV19 to TRBJ2-1; the D gene could be TRBD1 or TRBD2 (5 bases each). Germline lookup yields CDR1 LNHDA and CDR2 SQIVND (reference sequence). The CDR3 covers 17 residues. The germline V and J ends were trimmed by 0 bases and 3 bases, with 15 bases remaining between them. CDR3 protein: CASSIDYGTPRYNEQFF. The CDR3 bases are TGTGCCAGTAGTATAGACTACGGGACCCCACGCTACAATGAGCAGTTCTTC.

This chain uses TRBV7-8 with TRBJ1-2, with D possibly matching TRBD1 (5 bases). V lost 1 base to trimming and J lost 3 bases, with 15 bases between them. Germline V lookup: CDR1 SGHVS, CDR2 FQNEAQ. The CDR3 covers 16 residues. The DNA for the CDR3 is TGTGCCAGCAGCTTAGAATGGGGGGGAGGTCACTATGGCTACACCTTC. Protein product: CASSLEWGGGHYGYTF.

The CDR3 region is CASSIGQTYEQYF. For the CDR3, the DNA is TGTGCCAGCAGTATCGGACAGACCTACGAGCAGTACTTC. The rearrangement uses TRBV6-6 and TRBJ2-7, with a tentative D call TRBD1 (6 bases). CDR3 size: 13 residues. Per germline, CDR1 MNHNY and CDR2 SVGAGI (reference sequence). Trimming took 5 bases from V and 2 from J, leaving 10 bases between them.

The J gene is TRBJ1-1, the V gene TRBV4-2; D not resolved. V gave up 1 base and J gave up 5 bases, with 8 bases separating them. CDR3 length equals 13 residues. CDR1 is LGHNA and CDR2 is YNFKEQ in the germline V gene. This CDR3 reads CASSQAMGTEAFF. The CDR3 bases are TGTGCCAGCAGCCAAGCGATGGGGACTGAAGCTTTCTTT.

The chain employs TRBV4-1 and TRBJ2-2; D ambiguous. Germline V gene lookup returns CDR1 MGHRA and CDR2 YSYEKL. Deletions cut 4 bases from V and 2 bases from J, with 17 bases between. The CDR3 has 17 amino acids. The CDR3 here is CASSPHDREANTGELFF. In DNA form, the CDR3 reads TGCGCCAGCAGCCCCCATGATCGCGAAGCCAACACCGGGGAGCTGTTTTTT.

The chain links TRBV29-1 to TRBJ1-1; no definite D call. The length of the CDR3 is 12 residues. CDR1 SQVTM and CDR2 ANQGSEA come from the germline V gene. With 5 bases removed from V and 3 bases from J, the gap between germline ends came to 10 bases. In DNA, the CDR3 is TGCAGCGTTCTTAAGGACGACACTGAAGCTTTCTTT. Its translation: CSVLKDDTEAFF.

The chain is built from TRBV7-9 and TRBJ2-5; D is ambiguous. CDR1 and CDR2 (germline): SEHNR, FQNEAQ (reference sequence). The CDR3 is 12 residues long. Trimming pared 3 bases from V and 4 bases from J, leaving 6 bases between. CDR3 region: CASSFTGETQYF. The CDR3 nucleotides read TGTGCCAGCAGCTTTACCGGAGAGACCCAGTACTTC.

The rearrangement links TRBV7-9 to TRBJ2-1, with 10 bases fitting TRBD2. The J segment lost 5 bases and the V segment lost 10 bases, leaving 14 bases of the junction unmatched. The germline V gene has CDR1 SEHNR and CDR2 FQNEAQ (reference sequence). This CDR3 has 16 residues. Here the CDR3 DNA reads TGTGCCACCTCCTCCGCTGGACTAGCGGACCACAATGAGCAGTTCTTC. This codes for CATSSAGLADHNEQFF. The full variable domain, rest sourced from reference TRBV7-9 and TRBJ2-1, is DTGVSQNPRHKITKRGQNVTFRCDPISEHNRLYWYRQTLGQGPEFLTYFQNEAQLEKSRLLSDRFSAERPKGSFSTLEIQRTEQGDSAMYLCATSSAGLADHNEQFFGPGTRLTVL.